A selection of T cell receptor beta chains follows, all from one sample in a study of control samples from healthy donors and cancer patients. Method: immunoSEQ multiplex PCR; TCRdb's copy keeps in-frame clones and lacks some. The table records roughly 51,000 clones, roughly nine tenths of them present only once. The source material was PBMCs. The receptors were sampled from a man aged 35 to 55 with colorectal cancer. The CDR3 runs from the conserved cysteine through the conserved F or W. The D gene is left open where the match is weak. Not every row has a clone size; where given, it reads once, few, many or a size class.

cdr3_length,j_call,clone_size,d_call,v_call,cdr3_nt,cdr3_aa
14,TRBJ2-3,NA,NA,TRBV5-4,TGTGCCAGCAGCTTACAAGGGGACACAGATACGCAGTATTTT,CASSLQGDTDTQYF
17,TRBJ1-6,NA,TRBD1,TRBV28,TGTGCCACCCCGGGACAGGGGGCATATTCCTATAATTCACCCCTCCACTTT,CATPGQGAYSYNSPLHF
12,TRBJ2-5,once,TRBD1,TRBV27,TGTGCCAGCGGCACAGGGGGCTGGACCCAGTACTTC,CASGTGGWTQYF
14,TRBJ1-2,NA,TRBD1,TRBV24-1,TGTGCCACCAGTGATTTCCGCAGGGGGTATGGCTACACCTTC,CATSDFRRGYGYTF
14,TRBJ2-5,NA,TRBD2,TRBV25-1,TGTGCCAGCAGTCGGGCGGGGGGCGGGGAGACCCAGTACTTC,CASSRAGGGETQYF
15,TRBJ1-2,NA,TRBD1,TRBV7-9,TGTGCCAGCAGCATCAAGGATGGGACAGGTTATGGCTACACCTTC,CASSIKDGTGYGYTF
16,TRBJ1-1,NA,NA,TRBV27,TGTGCCAGCAGCCCACGGGCAGGGGCCCTGAACACTGAAGCTTTCTTT,CASSPRAGALNTEAFF
16,TRBJ1-2,NA,NA,TRBV4-3,TGCGCCAGCAGCCAAGGTTACCAGGGGTGGGGCTATGGCTACACCTTC,CASSQGYQGWGYGYTF
16,TRBJ2-6,NA,TRBD1,TRBV5-1,TGCGCCAGCAGCTGGTCCGGGACAGCTGGGGCCAACGTCCTGACTTTC,CASSWSGTAGANVLTF
16,TRBJ2-1,NA,TRBD2,TRBV28,TGTGCCAGCAGTCCTCTAGCGGGAGTGTCCTACAATGAGCAGTTCTTC,CASSPLAGVSYNEQFF
15,TRBJ2-7,once,NA,TRBV7-9,TGTGCCAGCAGCTCCCCATTGGACTCAGACTACGAGCAGTACTTC,CASSSPLDSDYEQYF
13,TRBJ2-6,NA,NA,TRBV6-5,TGTGCCAGCGACAGCTCTGGGGCCAACGTCCTGACTTTC,CASDSSGANVLTF
14,TRBJ2-1,NA,TRBD1,TRBV3-1/TRBV3-2,TGTGCCAGCAGCCATTCGACAGGGAAGGTTGAGCAGTTCTTC,CASSHSTGKVEQFF
14,TRBJ2-3,once,NA,TRBV5-1,TGCGCCAGCAGCTTGGGGGGGTACACAGATACGCAGTATTTT,CASSLGGYTDTQYF
14,TRBJ2-3,NA,NA,TRBV29-1,TGCAGCGTTGAGAGGGGAGCGTCCGAGGATACGCAGTATTTT,CSVERGASEDTQYF
14,TRBJ1-1,NA,TRBD1,TRBV2,TGTGCCAGCCTTGAGGACAGGAGAAACACTGAAGCTTTCTTT,CASLEDRRNTEAFF
15,TRBJ1-3,NA,NA,TRBV2,TGTGCCAGCAGACAACAGGATTACTCTGGAAACACCATATATTTT,CASRQQDYSGNTIYF
12,TRBJ1-1,NA,NA,TRBV12-3/TRBV12-4,TGTGCCAGCAAACTCAGGGAAACTGAAGCTTTCTTT,CASKLRETEAFF
18,TRBJ2-1,once,TRBD2,TRBV5-6,TGTGCCAGCAGCTCCCTAGCGGGAGGGTCCCCTGGGTACAATGAGCAGTTCTTC,CASSSLAGGSPGYNEQFF
13,TRBJ2-5,NA,NA,TRBV6-5,TGTGCCAGCATTCGACAGCTCCAAGAGACCCAGTACTTC,CASIRQLQETQYF
15,TRBJ1-6,NA,NA,TRBV4-3,TGCGCCAGCAGCGAATTGGACAGCTATAATTCACCCCTCCACTTT,CASSELDSYNSPLHF
15,TRBJ1-1,NA,NA,TRBV27,TGTGCCAGCAGTTTATCGGCAGCCGGGGACACTGAAGCTTTCTTT,CASSLSAAGDTEAFF
16,TRBJ2-3,NA,NA,TRBV24-1,TGTGCCACCAGTGATAATACAGGAGCTAGCACAGATACGCAGTATTTT,CATSDNTGASTDTQYF
13,TRBJ2-7,NA,NA,TRBV7-8,TGTGCCAGCAGCCTCACGACCCGCGGGGAGCAGTACTTC,CASSLTTRGEQYF
18,TRBJ1-3,NA,NA,TRBV6-2/TRBV6-3,TGTGCCAGCAGTTACTCGTCCCGGAACGGACTCTCTGGAAACACCATATATTTT,CASSYSSRNGLSGNTIYF
15,TRBJ2-6,NA,NA,TRBV30,TGTGCCTGGAGTGAAAACAGGTCGGGGGCCAACGTCCTGACTTTC,CAWSENRSGANVLTF
14,TRBJ1-2,few,TRBD1,TRBV2,TGTGCCAGCAGTGAATGGACAGGGGTATATGGCTACACCTTC,CASSEWTGVYGYTF